The 23 T cell receptor beta chains below come from one sample, sequenced in a study of T cells in Graves' hyperthyroidism and ophthalmopathy. Regions amplified from RNA transcripts were the TCR beta CDR3 regions. The study used the HTBI primer set for a first-round RT-PCR of the TCR CDR3. TCRdb called the multiplex PCR reads again in MiXCR, with one record for every CDR3 protein. The table lists roughly 500,000 distinct CDR3 sequences, roughly 46% of them singletons. Sequenced sample: peripheral blood or thyroid tissue (not recorded which). These receptors originate from an adult woman with Graves' disease, either hyperthyroidism or ophthalmopathy (not recorded which).

This clonotype was seen a few times. The J gene is TRBJ2-7, the V gene TRBV28, with a tentative D call TRBD1 (5 bases). Germline CDR1 MDHEN, CDR2 SYDVKM. This CDR3 region has 14 residues. The V gene lost 4 bases and the J gene lost 2 bases, with 12 bases spanning the gap. The CDR3 DNA reads TGTGCCAGCAGTTCTGTAGGGGATGCCTACGAGCAGTACTTC. It yields the protein CASSSVGDAYEQYF.

V usage is TRBV7-2 and J usage is TRBJ1-4, with D tentatively TRBD1 (6 bases). V lost 3 bases and J 8 bases, leaving 22 bases between the germline ends. Per the germline V gene, CDR1 is SGHTA and CDR2 is FQGNSA. The CDR3 sequence is 17 residues long. CDR3: CASSLSRSGQSEEKLFF. CDR3 DNA: TGTGCCAGCAGCTTGTCAAGATCAGGACAGTCAGAAGAAAAACTGTTTTTT.

The chain links TRBV10-3 to TRBJ2-5; TRBD2 is a possible D gene (5 bases). Trimming shortened V by 4 bases and J by 1 base, and 13 bases separated the two germline ends. Germline V gene data show CDR1 as ENHRY and CDR2 as SYGVKD. The CDR3 loop spans 15 amino acids. The CDR3 sequence is CAISGRASGQETQYF. Written as DNA, the CDR3 is TGTGCCATCAGTGGTAGGGCAAGCGGCCAAGAGACCCAGTACTTC.

This chain connects TRBV11-2 to TRBJ2-5, with D tentatively TRBD2 (6 bases). This CDR3 region has 15 residues. CDR1 and CDR2 from the germline V gene are SGHAT and FQNNGV. V lost 5 bases and J lost 5, with 18 bases in between. The CDR3 region has the DNA TGTGCCAGCAGCCCCTACGCGGAGGGGTGGGAGACCCAGTACTTC. Residues: CASSPYAEGWETQYF.

This clonotype has a count of ten or more. This sequence joins TRBV12-3 or TRBV12-4 and TRBJ2-7; 8 bases match TRBD2. V shed 0 bases, J shed 2 bases, and the junction held 3 bases outside the gene matches. This CDR3 comprises 15 residues. The CDR3 spells CASSLAGRVAYEQYF. The CDR3 DNA is TGTGCCAGCAGTTTAGCCGGGAGGGTTGCCTACGAGCAGTACTTC.

Concerning this clonotype itself: This may come from a read error, since a much larger clone is one base off. V gene TRBV2 combines with J gene TRBJ2-7; no clear D. The CDR3 totals 13 residues. Germline V lookup: CDR1 SNHLY, CDR2 FYNNEI. Trimming left V 7 bases short and J 7 bases short, with 17 bases between. The CDR3 DNA follows: TGTGCCAGCACCTCGGCCCCCGATGTAGAGCAGTACTTC. It codes for CASTSAPDVEQYF. Complete variable domain (other parts from reference TRBV2 and TRBJ2-7): EPEVTQTPSHQVTQMGQEVILRCVPISNHLYFYWYRQILGQKVEFLVSFYNNEISEKSEIFDDQFSVERPDGSNFTLKIRSTKLEDSAMYFCASTSAPDVEQYFGPGTRLTVT.

Points on this clonotype: This could be a read error, since a much larger clone is one nucleotide away. The rearrangement joins TRBV6-4 to TRBJ2-3, with D possibly being TRBD2 (5 bases). With 4 bases removed from V and 3 bases from J, the gap between germline ends came to 14 bases. The CDR3 length is 15 residues. Germline V lookup: CDR1 MRHNA, CDR2 SNTAGT. CDR3 sequence (DNA): TGTGCCAGCAGTGTCGCGGTGGGAGCGACAGATACGCAGTATTTT. The encoded protein is CASSVAVGATDTQYF.

This clonotype has at least ten counts. The genes are TRBV25-1 and TRBJ2-2; D unclear. This CDR3 is 13 amino acids long. V was trimmed by 2 bases and J by 3 bases, leaving 4 bases between them. Germline V lookup: CDR1 MGHDK, CDR2 SYGVNS. The chain's CDR3 is CASSERDTGELFF. Written as DNA, the CDR3 is TGTGCCAGCAGTGAACGGGACACCGGGGAGCTGTTTTTT.

This clonotype has a handful of counts. The chain uses TRBV5-5 and TRBJ2-7; 9 nucleotides match TRBD1. Looked up from germline, CDR1 is SGHKS and CDR2 is YYEKEE (reference sequence). The CDR3 loop spans 14 amino acids. J was trimmed by 3 bases and V by 1 base; bases with no gene match: 2. CDR3 DNA: TGTGCCAGCAGCTTGACAGGGGGCGTCTACGAGCAGTACTTC. It encodes CASSLTGGVYEQYF. Full variable domain (missing parts from reference TRBV5-5 and TRBJ2-7): DAGVTQSPTHLIKTRGQQVTLRCSPISGHKSVSWYQQVLGQGPQFIFQYYEKEERGRGNFPDRFSARQFPNYSSELNVNALLLGDSALYLCASSLTGGVYEQYFGPGTRLTVT.

The chain uses TRBV11-2 and TRBJ2-7, with a weak D call TRBD1 (5 bases). CDR3 size: 15 residues. Trimming left V 0 bases short and J 0 bases short, with 9 bases between. Germline V gives CDR1 SGHAT, CDR2 FQNNGV. CDR3 sequence: CASSLDSGISYEQYF. CDR3 DNA: TGTGCCAGCAGCTTAGACTCAGGGATCTCCTACGAGCAGTACTTC.

The rearrangement joins TRBV20-1 to TRBJ2-2; D remains ambiguous. Germline V gene data show CDR1 as DFQATT and CDR2 as SNEGSKA (reference sequence). Trimming removed 1 base at V and 3 bases at J, with 15 bases between. This CDR3 region has 16 residues. CDR3 residues: CSARARLALDTGELFF. The CDR3 nucleotides are TGCAGTGCTAGAGCCCGACTTGCACTCGACACCGGGGAGCTGTTTTTT.

V is TRBV9 and J is TRBJ2-5; D is possibly TRBD1 (6 bases). TRBJ2-7 explains the end of the DNA better; the J call may be wrong. The CDR3 totals 13 residues. Germline V gene lookup returns CDR1 SGDLS and CDR2 YYNGEE. The CDR3 bases are TGTGCCAGCAGCGTGCAAGGGGGAGTCGAGCAGTACTTC. Amino acid sequence: CASSVQGGVEQYF.

This clonotype was recorded a few times. The CDR3 DNA sequence: TGTGCCAGCAGCTTATCGAGGGCCTCTGGAAACACCATATATTTT. It translates to CASSLSRASGNTIYF. The chain recombines TRBV7-2 with TRBJ1-3, with no clear D. This CDR3 comprises 15 residues. Trimming took off 2 bases at V and 0 bases at J, with 8 bases between the two ends. Germline CDR1 is SGHTA and CDR2 is FQGNSA. Full variable domain (remainder filled in from reference TRBV7-2 and TRBJ1-3): GAGVSQSPSNKVTEKGKDVELRCDPISGHTALYWYRQSLGQGLEFLIYFQGNSAPDKSGLPSDRFSAERTGGSVSTLTIQRTQQEDSAVYLCASSLSRASGNTIYFGEGSWLTVV.

The chain links TRBV29-1 to TRBJ1-1, with D hard to call. Looked up from germline, CDR1 is SQVTM and CDR2 is ANQGSEA. Trimming took 8 bases from V and 8 from J, leaving 18 bases between them. This CDR3 contains 12 residues. CDR3 residues: CSLGQNAEEAFF. The CDR3, as DNA: TGCAGCTTGGGTCAGAACGCAGAAGAAGCTTTCTTT.

The CDR3 here is CAWDRRGTEAFF. CDR3 nucleotides: TGTGCCTGGGACAGGAGGGGGACTGAAGCTTTCTTT. This chain connects TRBV30 to TRBJ1-1; TRBD1 is a possible D gene (6 bases). Germline assignment: CDR1 GTSNPN and CDR2 SVGIG (reference sequence). This CDR3 has 12 amino acids. Trimming left V 5 bases short and J 5 bases short, with 12 bases between.

The chain is built from TRBV20-1 and TRBJ1-5; 9 bases fit TRBD1. This CDR3 contains 16 residues. CDR1 is DFQATT and CDR2 is SNEGSKA in the germline V gene (reference sequence). Losses at the gene ends were 4 bases for V and 4 bases for J; bases not matched to a gene: 11. The CDR3 sequence is CSAIDPRDRVNQPQHF. As DNA, the CDR3 is TGCAGTGCTATCGACCCACGGGACAGGGTGAATCAGCCCCAGCATTTT.

The sample holds many counts of this clonotype. The CDR3 here is CASSPGRANTGELFF. The CDR3 coding sequence is TGCGCCAGCAGCCCCGGGAGGGCGAACACCGGGGAGCTGTTTTTT. The gene calls are TRBV5-1 and TRBJ2-2, with TRBD2 matching 8 bases. V was pared by 4 bases and J by 0 bases, with 2 bases of the junction left unmatched. This CDR3 has 15 amino acids. The germline gives CDR1 SGHRS, CDR2 YFSETQ. The full variable domain, rest sourced from reference TRBV5-1 and TRBJ2-2, is KAGVTQTPRYLIKTRGQQVTLSCSPISGHRSVSWYQQTPGQGLQFLFEYFSETQRNKGNFPGRFSGRQFSNSRSEMNVSTLELGDSALYLCASSPGRANTGELFFGEGSRLTVL.

As regards this clonotype: A junction end diverges from the germline sequence, so it may reflect a read error. The chain joins TRBV7-6 to TRBJ1-5, with D possibly matching TRBD1 (5 bases). The germline V gene encodes CDR1 SGHVS and CDR2 FNYEAQ. The CDR3 has 19 amino acids. CDR3 loop: CASSQGDVAGREVNQPQHF. DNA of the CDR3: TGCGCCAGCAGCCAGGGAGATGTGGCAGGGAGGGAAGTTAATCAGCCCCAGCATTTT. Supplemented by reference TRBV7-6 and TRBJ1-5, the full variable domain reads GAGVSQSPRYKVTKRGQDVALRCDPISGHVSLYWYRQALGQGPEFLTYFNYEAQQDKSGLPNDRFSAERPEGSISTLTIQRTEQRDSAMYRCASSQGDVAGREVNQPQHFGDGTRLSIL.

This sequence joins TRBV12-3 or TRBV12-4 and TRBJ1-2; TRBD1 matches at 9 bases. The CDR3 is 13 amino acids. The trim removed 2 bases at V and 7 bases at J, leaving 2 bases unmatched. The CDR3 loop reads CASSLTGGRGYTF. CDR3 bases: TGTGCCAGCAGTTTAACAGGGGGCCGTGGCTACACCTTC.

V is TRBV9 and J is TRBJ2-7; no clear D gene. TRBJ2-1 explains the end of the DNA better; the J call may be wrong. Germline V gene lookup returns CDR1 SGDLS and CDR2 YYNGEE. The CDR3 totals 14 residues. CDR3 nucleotide sequence: TGTGCCAGCAGCTCCTCCGTAGGAAACACGGAGCAGTTCTTC. It yields the protein CASSSSVGNTEQFF.

The V gene is TRBV15, the J gene TRBJ1-5, with a weak D call TRBD1 (6 bases). The germline V and J ends were trimmed by 3 bases and 7 bases, with 13 bases remaining between them. The CDR3 is 14 residues long. Germline V gene sequence: CDR1 LNHNV, CDR2 YYDKDF (reference sequence). The CDR3 DNA follows: TGTGCCACCAGCAGGGAACAGGGCCAGCAGCCCCAGCATTTT. This codes for CATSREQGQQPQHF.

On this clonotype itself: This clone may be a read error of a much larger clone one base away. This rearrangement joins TRBV2 to TRBJ2-7; the D gene is possibly TRBD2 (7 bases). This CDR3 contains 15 residues. The V gene's germline CDR1 is SNHLY and CDR2 FYNNEI. V shed 5 bases and J shed 0 bases, with 14 bases lying between them. CDR3 loop: CASSLLGGASYEQYF. CDR3 coding DNA: TGTGCCAGCAGTCTTCTGGGGGGGGCCTCCTACGAGCAGTACTTC.

The chain recombines TRBV29-1 with TRBJ2-2, with 7 nucleotides matching TRBD2. The CDR3 is made up of 14 amino acids. CDR1 and CDR2 (germline): SQVTM, ANQGSEA. After removal of 7 bases from V and 7 bases from J, the junction contained 12 bases not matched to a gene. This chain's CDR3 is CSARPGDYNGELFF. The CDR3 coding sequence is TGCAGCGCCCGACCCGGGGACTATAACGGGGAGCTGTTTTTT.